This T cell receptor (beta chain) was captured in a study of cytotoxic CD8 clonotypes in ibrutinib-treated CLL (dated by TCRdb to the early 2020s). Some background on the complete study: The cohort was composed of some twelve relapsed/refractory and roughly 14 treatment-naive patients; IGHV unmutated status was identified in approximately 18 patients. Longitudinal samples were available for about 30% of the 86 trial participants. Cryopreserved peripheral blood mononuclear cells were collected at three points: before therapy, at response, and at either sustained remission or disease progression. All remission and progressive disease samples were collected while patients were still receiving ibrutinib. An average of around 250,000 productive templates and tens of thousands of productive rearrangements was obtained per sample. The response samples were drawn at a median of roughly twelve months into treatment, with a range of about 6 to 36 months. Responses were partial in around 25 patients and complete in 2; after median roughly 69 months follow-up, some 15 stayed in remission and around 12 progressed.

Measured from the cysteine to the phenylalanine, the CDR3 is 15 residues long. Solely the CDR3 DNA is kept, with 45 bases framed from the first base. In the germline V gene, CDR1 corresponds to SGHRS and CDR2 to YFSETQ. The junction shows trimming of 0 bases on V and 5 bases on J, and the gene matches do not reach 3 bases of it. The sample's time point, from its label and the paper: about twelve months on ibrutinib. For TCR beta library preparation, around 2.2 micrograms of genomic DNA was extracted from cryopreserved PBMCs. Longitudinal blood samples from CLL patients on ibrutinib monotherapy underwent high-throughput TCR beta sequencing. The patients were enrolled in a single-center, open-label phase 2 trial of ibrutinib monotherapy. Findings and caveats that apply to the study as a whole: Sampling times were not matched between patients in sustained remission and patients whose disease was progressing, and lymph node repertoires were not examined. At ibrutinib response clonality went up, during sustained remission it held steady, and at progression it dropped back toward baseline. Baseline clonality exceeded that of age-matched healthy donors and correlated strongly with circulating CD8+ T-cell counts. Public clonotypes were rare and either shrank or stayed stable during treatment, and the rise in clonality at ibrutinib response reflected expansion of private clonotypes.

Note on this clone: Its antigen remains unidentified. No per-base quality is available; no much larger clone lies one base away.

On a MiSeq, deep resolution sequencing aimed for a depth between 1 in 1 million and 1 in 200,000 T cells, with each clonotype covered approximately 10x on average. TCR beta libraries were generated with the immunoSEQ hsTCRB Kit. Under the source paper's analysis protocol: ImmunoSEQ Data Assistant and ImmunoSEQ Analyzer were used for data analysis, and V, D and J genes were assigned according to IMGT definitions. Clonality, which ranges from 0 to 1, was calculated by subtracting the normalized Shannon entropy of productive rearrangement frequencies from one. Only overrepresented clonotypes making up at least 0.05% of the repertoire of each patient were included in the public clonotype analysis. About twelve repertoires from age-matched healthy donors, obtained from immuneACCESS, served as clonality controls. TCRdb obtained this table from immuneACCESS and retained in-frame rearrangements with V and J assigned. These tables miss some clones; where compared with another copy, unresolved V genes account for less than half of the shortfall, and the remainder is unexplained. The V and J calls and clone size are taken from that table; D and trimming were inferred from the DNA. Within this sample are almost 45,000 clones, with 60% to 80% of them counted one time only. The ten largest clones add up to approximately 13% of the sample.

The material was PBMCs, obtained after 12 months of ibrutinib treatment. Recombination joined TRBV5-1 with TRBJ1-4, and 8 bases in between align with TRBD1. The source is a human donor with chronic lymphocytic leukemia. The CDR3 has the sequence CASSLGQGANEKLFF. The nucleotides are TGCGCCAGCAGCTTGGGTCAGGGGGCCAATGAAAAACTGTTTTTT.